A selection of T cell receptor beta chains follows, all from one sample in a study of prognosis after radiotherapy for stage I lung cancer. TCRdb re-derived calls from the multiplex PCR reads in MiXCR, one entry per CDR3 protein. The sample records 10,000 to 15,000 distinct CDR3 sequences, around half being singletons. This material consisted of PBMCs, taken before or after stereotactic body radiation therapy (not recorded which). Source of these receptors: a donor aged 50 or older with non-small cell lung cancer. Both conserved end residues are part of each CDR3. Fields, in order: J gene, V gene, clone size, D gene, CDR3 length, CDR3 DNA, CDR3 protein. D genes are given only for firm matches. Size is stated for part of the rows, as once, few or many counts, or as a class when the clone is expanded.

J: TRBJ2-7
V: TRBV9
size: .
D: TRBD2
length: 15
DNA: TGTGCCATCAGCCCAGTACTAGCGCTAGGGAACGAGCAGTACTTC
CDR3: CAISPVLALGNEQYF

J: TRBJ1-2
V: TRBV28
size: .
D: .
length: 13
DNA: TGTGCCAGCAGTTGGGGGGGCGATTATGGCTACACCTTC
CDR3: CASSWGGDYGYTF

J: TRBJ2-7
V: TRBV27
size: medium-sized
D: TRBD2
length: 14
DNA: TGTGCCAGCAGAGCCTTAGCGGGAGATCTCGAGCAGTACTTC
CDR3: CASRALAGDLEQYF

J: TRBJ1-1
V: TRBV19
size: many
D: .
length: 14
DNA: TGTGCCAGTAGTATTTCAGGGGCGAGCACTGAAGCTTTCTTT
CDR3: CASSISGASTEAFF

J: TRBJ2-7
V: TRBV2
size: .
D: .
length: 12
DNA: TGTGCCAGCAGTGCGGTACTTTACGAGCAGTACTTC
CDR3: CASSAVLYEQYF

J: TRBJ2-3
V: TRBV7-2
size: .
D: TRBD1
length: 14
DNA: TGTGCCAGCAGCTTCCGAGGGGGCTTAGATACGCAGTATTTT
CDR3: CASSFRGGLDTQYF

J: TRBJ1-4
V: TRBV7-9
size: many
D: .
length: 13
DNA: TGTGCCAGCAGCTTACAGGACCGGGAAAAACTGTTTTTT
CDR3: CASSLQDREKLFF

J: TRBJ2-7
V: TRBV20-1
size: once
D: TRBD2
length: 16
DNA: TGCAGTGCTAGACGGTGGCCTCTAGCGGGAGCCGGCGAGCAGTACTTC
CDR3: CSARRWPLAGAGEQYF

J: TRBJ2-7
V: TRBV11-2
size: .
D: TRBD1
length: 13
DNA: TGTGCCAGAAGCCGGGACAGGGTTTACAAGCAGTACTTC
CDR3: CARSRDRVYKQYF

J: TRBJ2-1
V: TRBV27
size: medium-sized
D: .
length: 13
DNA: TGTGCCAGCAGTTTATCCCACCGAAATGAGCAGTTCTTC
CDR3: CASSLSHRNEQFF

J: TRBJ2-1
V: TRBV4-2
size: .
D: TRBD2
length: 18
DNA: TGTGCCATCAGCCAGGGGGGGGGGACTAGCTGGAGTATCCATGAGCAGTTCTTC
CDR3: CAISQGGGTSWSIHEQFF

J: TRBJ2-7
V: TRBV20-1
size: .
D: .
length: 13
DNA: TGCAGTGCTAGGTGGGATAACTCCTACGATCAGTACTTC
CDR3: CSARWDNSYDQYF

J: TRBJ2-5
V: TRBV19
size: few
D: TRBD2
length: 14
DNA: TGTGCCAGACGGGGTGGCGGGAGAACAGAGACCCAGTACTTC
CDR3: CARRGGGRTETQYF

J: TRBJ2-2
V: TRBV11-2
size: medium-sized
D: .
length: 10
DNA: TGTGCCAGCAGCTTAAGGACTCTTGTTTTT
CDR3: CASSLRTLVF

J: TRBJ2-7
V: TRBV20-1
size: medium-sized
D: TRBD2
length: 15
DNA: TGCAGTGCGCCAACCCGTCTTTCGGGAGGTGAAGAGCAGTACTTC
CDR3: CSAPTRLSGGEEQYF

J: TRBJ2-7
V: TRBV5-4
size: many
D: .
length: 13
DNA: TGTGCCAGCAGCTTACTCGCCAACGGCCAGCAGTACTTC
CDR3: CASSLLANGQQYF

J: TRBJ1-2
V: TRBV16
size: many
D: .
length: 14
DNA: TGTGCCAGCAGCCAATCCACAGTGAGCTATGGCTACACCTTC
CDR3: CASSQSTVSYGYTF

J: TRBJ2-3
V: TRBV30
size: .
D: .
length: 13
DNA: TGTGCCTGGAGGCTCCTCAGTGGAGATGCGCAGTATTTT
CDR3: CAWRLLSGDAQYF

J: TRBJ2-1
V: TRBV6-2/TRBV6-3
size: .
D: TRBD2
length: 20
DNA: TGTGCCAGCTTCCCACCAGGGGTAGCGGGAGCCCCCGGGTCTTACAATGAGCAGTTCTTT
CDR3: CASFPPGVAGAPGSYNEQFF

J: TRBJ1-5
V: TRBV19
size: .
D: .
length: 15
DNA: TGTGCCAGTAGTATTGCGGACGGGGTGGGACAGCCCCAGCATTTT
CDR3: CASSIADGVGQPQHF

J: TRBJ2-5
V: TRBV19
size: medium-sized
D: .
length: 13
DNA: TGTGCCAGTTCCGACAGAGCCCAAGAGACCCAGTACTTC
CDR3: CASSDRAQETQYF

J: TRBJ1-3
V: TRBV9
size: many
D: .
length: 16
DNA: TGTGCCAGCAGCTTACAGGGAGAAGTCTCTGGAAACACCATATATTTT
CDR3: CASSLQGEVSGNTIYF

J: TRBJ2-1
V: TRBV7-9
size: medium-sized
D: .
length: 15
DNA: TGTGCCAGCAGCTTAGTGTTAGCGACTCGCGATGAGCAGTTCTTC
CDR3: CASSLVLATRDEQFF

J: TRBJ2-7
V: TRBV6-5
size: once
D: .
length: 13
DNA: TGTGCCAGCAGTTACATGGCCCTGAGGGAGCAGTACTTC
CDR3: CASSYMALREQYF

J: TRBJ1-3
V: TRBV12-3/TRBV12-4
size: once
D: .
length: 12
DNA: TGTGCCAGCAGTTTCTCTGGAAACACCATATATTTT
CDR3: CASSFSGNTIYF

J: TRBJ2-3
V: TRBV15
size: .
D: .
length: 16
DNA: TGTGCCACGAGCAGAGGGGGATTCACTAACGCAGATACGCAGTATTTT
CDR3: CATSRGGFTNADTQYF

J: TRBJ1-5
V: TRBV6-2/TRBV6-3
size: many
D: .
length: 16
DNA: TGTGCCAGCACCCCCCCAGGGGCAGGGTTCCATCAGCCCCAGCATTTT
CDR3: CASTPPGAGFHQPQHF

J: TRBJ2-7
V: TRBV6-1
size: once
D: .
length: 14
DNA: TGTGCCAGCAGTGAAGGGGACCGCTGGTACGAGCAGTACTTC
CDR3: CASSEGDRWYEQYF

J: TRBJ2-1
V: TRBV7-9
size: medium-sized
D: TRBD2
length: 16
DNA: TGTGCCAGCAGCTCGAAGGCCAGCGGGAGAGGTAATGAGCAGTTCTTC
CDR3: CASSSKASGRGNEQFF

J: TRBJ2-7
V: TRBV19
size: medium-sized
D: TRBD1
length: 14
DNA: TGTGCCAGTAGTATAGGGGCAGGGGGCGACGAGCAGTACTTC
CDR3: CASSIGAGGDEQYF

J: TRBJ2-3
V: TRBV5-6
size: many
D: TRBD2
length: 16
DNA: TGTGCCAGCAGCTCCCCGGGACTAACACGCACAGATACGCAGTATTTT
CDR3: CASSSPGLTRTDTQYF

J: TRBJ1-1
V: TRBV28
size: many
D: .
length: 12
DNA: TGTGCCAGCAGTCCTTGGGGGACTGAAGCTTTCTTT
CDR3: CASSPWGTEAFF

J: TRBJ2-1
V: TRBV7-2
size: medium-sized
D: TRBD2
length: 20
DNA: TGTGCCAGCAGCCCAAGAGGGCTAGCGGCTTCCGGGAGCTCCTACAATGAGCAGTTCTTC
CDR3: CASSPRGLAASGSSYNEQFF

J: TRBJ1-1
V: TRBV25-1
size: once
D: .
length: 13
DNA: TGTGCCAGCAGTCTAACAGGGAACACTGAAGCTTTCTTT
CDR3: CASSLTGNTEAFF

J: TRBJ1-3
V: TRBV4-2
size: medium-sized
D: .
length: 15
DNA: TGTGCCAGCAGCCAAGATGTCGGAAGGGGGAACACCATATATTTT
CDR3: CASSQDVGRGNTIYF

J: TRBJ2-6
V: TRBV30
size: medium-sized
D: TRBD1
length: 14
DNA: TGTGCCTGGAGTGGACAGGGAATGACCAACGTCCTGACTTTC
CDR3: CAWSGQGMTNVLTF

J: TRBJ2-7
V: TRBV6-1
size: .
D: .
length: 13
DNA: TGTGCCAGCACCACCGGACAGAGCTACGAGCAGTACTTC
CDR3: CASTTGQSYEQYF

J: TRBJ1-2
V: TRBV20-1
size: .
D: .
length: 12
DNA: TGCAGTGCCTCCGAGCAGTGCTATGGCTACACCTTC
CDR3: CSASEQCYGYTF

J: TRBJ2-6
V: TRBV6-5
size: .
D: TRBD2
length: 17
DNA: TGTGCCAGCAGTTTTAGCGGGAGGGCTCTCAGGGCCAACGTCCTGACTTTC
CDR3: CASSFSGRALRANVLTF

J: TRBJ1-3
V: TRBV7-3
size: .
D: .
length: 13
DNA: TGTGCCAGCAGCCCGAATCAGGGAAACACCATATATTTT
CDR3: CASSPNQGNTIYF

J: TRBJ2-2
V: TRBV5-1
size: .
D: TRBD2
length: 16
DNA: TGCGCCAGCAGCTTATCTAGCGGGATTGGTATCGGGGAGCGGTTTTTT
CDR3: CASSLSSGIGIGERFF

J: TRBJ2-3
V: TRBV28
size: .
D: TRBD2
length: 16
DNA: TGTGCCAGCAGTATTATAGCGGGGAAGGATGCAGATACGCAGTATTTT
CDR3: CASSIIAGKDADTQYF

J: TRBJ2-2
V: TRBV12-3/TRBV12-4
size: .
D: .
length: 15
DNA: TGTGCCGGCAGCCGGGGTAACAGGAACACCGGGGAGCTGTTTTTT
CDR3: CAGSRGNRNTGELFF

J: TRBJ2-1
V: TRBV24-1
size: .
D: TRBD2
length: 17
DNA: TGTGCCACCAGTGATTTGTCAACTAGCGGGACGGGGGATGAGCAGTTCTTC
CDR3: CATSDLSTSGTGDEQFF

J: TRBJ2-7
V: TRBV7-3
size: .
D: TRBD2
length: 15
DNA: TGTGCCAGCAGCTTAGGCGGGGGGTTTATCTACGAGCAGTACTTC
CDR3: CASSLGGGFIYEQYF

J: TRBJ1-1
V: TRBV5-4
size: many
D: .
length: 15
DNA: TGTGCCAGCAGCCCTGGACGGGAGAGAGGCACTGAAGCTTTCTTT
CDR3: CASSPGRERGTEAFF

J: TRBJ2-1
V: TRBV2
size: .
D: TRBD2
length: 18
DNA: TGTGCCAGCAGTGAAGCTCTAGCGGGAGGGAGAGCCTACAATGAGCAGTTCTTC
CDR3: CASSEALAGGRAYNEQFF

J: TRBJ1-3
V: TRBV6-1
size: .
D: .
length: 14
DNA: TGTGCCAGCAGAGGGGGGCCCTCTGGAAACACCATATATTTT
CDR3: CASRGGPSGNTIYF

J: TRBJ1-3
V: TRBV20-1
size: .
D: .
length: 16
DNA: TGCAGTGCCAGTCCTATGGGCACCCACTCTGGAAACACCATATATTTT
CDR3: CSASPMGTHSGNTIYF

J: TRBJ1-1
V: TRBV5-1
size: .
D: .
length: 14
DNA: TGCGCCAGCAGCTTGGTTTTCGGGAGTACTGAAGCTTTCTTT
CDR3: CASSLVFGSTEAFF